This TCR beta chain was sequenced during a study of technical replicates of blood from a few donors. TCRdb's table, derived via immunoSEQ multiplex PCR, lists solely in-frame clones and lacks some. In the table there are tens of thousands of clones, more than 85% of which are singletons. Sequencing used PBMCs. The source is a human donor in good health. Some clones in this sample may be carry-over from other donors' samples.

For the CDR3, the DNA is TGTGCCTGGAGTGGGCAACACGATGAGCAGTTCTTC. It translates to CAWSGQHDEQFF. The genes are TRBV30 and TRBJ2-1; D is unresolved. Germline V gives CDR1 GTSNPN, CDR2 SVGIG (reference sequence). This CDR3 region has 12 residues. V was clipped by 1 base and J by 8 bases, with 9 bases between them.